This T cell receptor (beta chain) derives from a study of cytomegalovirus exposure and HLA in healthy donors. Only in-frame clones appear in the TCRdb table, and some are missing; sequencing was by immunoSEQ multiplex PCR. The sample lists 250,000 to 350,000 clones, around 90% occurring once. The CDR3 length is 14 residues. J was trimmed by 2 bases and V by 5 bases; bases with no gene match: 5. CDR1 and CDR2 (germline): MGHDK, SYGVNS. This sequence was found in a woman aged 25 to 45 in good health and CMV-seropositive. This chain uses TRBV25-1 with TRBJ2-7; TRBD1 aligns across 8 bases. The sequencing input was PBMCs. CDR3 nucleotide sequence: TGTGCCAGCAGTCAGGACAGGGCCCCCTACGAGCAGTACTTC. Residues: CASSQDRAPYEQYF.